These T cell receptor beta chains were read from a single sample in a study of post-analysis software for immune sequencing data. A single record per CDR3 protein comes from TCRdb applying MiXCR to the PCR reads. The data hold about 680,000 distinct CDR3 sequences, with around 64% observed a single time. Specimen: blood. Receptors originate from a girl aged 2 to 9 with multiple sclerosis. CDR3s include the opening cysteine and the closing phenylalanine or tryptophan.

v_gene	j_gene	CDR3aa
TRBV5-5	TRBJ2-5	CASSTFPAIQETQYF
TRBV5-1	TRBJ2-1	CASSLIAGADNEQFF
TRBV2	TRBJ2-1	CASSERAGGRYNEQFF
TRBV20-1	TRBJ2-1	CSAHRGLAGGPYNEQFF
TRBV20-1	TRBJ2-5	CSAPLAGGQETQYF
TRBV6-2/TRBV6-3	TRBJ2-3	CASSYGEESTDTQYF
TRBV12-3/TRBV12-4	TRBJ2-7	CASSLGPGGEQYF
TRBV5-1	TRBJ1-1	CASSSQGTGNTEAFF
TRBV20-1	TRBJ2-3	CSATEKGQGLGDTQYF
TRBV24-1	TRBJ1-4	CATSDSTGTNEKLFF